This T cell receptor (beta chain) stems from a study of identical twins. Findings and caveats of the study: Abundant beta clonotypes from cord blood bore fewer insertions; memory repertoires lacked this pattern.

This CDR3 spans 15 amino acids. A universal primer site arose from template switching, and cDNA bore unique molecular identifiers. In TCRdb, the 5' RACE reads were re-called with MiXCR into one record per CDR3 protein. This sample carries 1.5 million or so distinct CDR3 sequences, under 35% of them seen once, and the ten largest clones take 0.27%. As concerns this clonotype: The antigen remains undetermined.

The chain combines TRBV21-1 with TRBJ2-1; TRBD2 is the table's D call and was not checked against the DNA. TRBV21-1 represents a pseudogene. The receptor was derived from a newborn girl in good health. Sequences were obtained from cord blood. Here the CDR3 DNA reads TGTGCCAGCAGCCTCGGATCCCGCATACTCGATGAGCAGTTCTTC. Residues: CASSLGSRILDEQFF.